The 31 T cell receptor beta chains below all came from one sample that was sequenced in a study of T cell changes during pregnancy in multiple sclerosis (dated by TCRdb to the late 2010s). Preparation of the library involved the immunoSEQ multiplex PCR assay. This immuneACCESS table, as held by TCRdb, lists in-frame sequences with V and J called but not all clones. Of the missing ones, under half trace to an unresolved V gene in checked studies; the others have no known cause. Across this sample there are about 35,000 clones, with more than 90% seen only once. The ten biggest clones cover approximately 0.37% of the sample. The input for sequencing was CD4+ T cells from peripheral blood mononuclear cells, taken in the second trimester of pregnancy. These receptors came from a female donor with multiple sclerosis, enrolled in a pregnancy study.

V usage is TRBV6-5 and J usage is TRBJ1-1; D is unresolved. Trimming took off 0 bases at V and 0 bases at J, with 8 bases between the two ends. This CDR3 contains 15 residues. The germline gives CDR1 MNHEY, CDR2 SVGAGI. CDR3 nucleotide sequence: TGTGCCAGCAGTTACTCAGGGAGCATGAACACTGAAGCTTTCTTT. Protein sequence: CASSYSGSMNTEAFF.

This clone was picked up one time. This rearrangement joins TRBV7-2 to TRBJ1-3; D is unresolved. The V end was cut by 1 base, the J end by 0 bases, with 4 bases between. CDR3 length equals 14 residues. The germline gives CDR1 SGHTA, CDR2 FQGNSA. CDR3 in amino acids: CASSLVYSGNTIYF. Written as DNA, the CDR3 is TGTGCCAGCAGCTTAGTATACTCTGGAAACACCATATATTTT.

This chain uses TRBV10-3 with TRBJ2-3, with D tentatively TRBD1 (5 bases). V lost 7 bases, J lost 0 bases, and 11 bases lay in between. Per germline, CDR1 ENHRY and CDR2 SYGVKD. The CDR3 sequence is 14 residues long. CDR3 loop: CAIKGAFSTDTQYF. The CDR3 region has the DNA TGTGCCATCAAAGGGGCCTTTAGCACAGATACGCAGTATTTT.

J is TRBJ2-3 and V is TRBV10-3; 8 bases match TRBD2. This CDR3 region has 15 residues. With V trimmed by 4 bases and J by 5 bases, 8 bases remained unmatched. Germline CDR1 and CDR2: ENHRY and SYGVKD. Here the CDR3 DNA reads TGTGCCATCAGTGTGAGTCGGGGGGGGCAAGATACGCAGTATTTT. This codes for CAISVSRGGQDTQYF.

CDR3 nucleotide sequence: TGTGCCAGCAGTGGGGCAGAAAAAGGCTCCTATAATTCACCCCTCCACTTT. It yields the protein CASSGAEKGSYNSPLHF. The rearrangement links TRBV2 to TRBJ1-6; D gene ambiguous. The CDR3 totals 17 residues. V was shortened by 4 bases and J by 0 bases, with 13 bases between the two germline ends. Germline assignment: CDR1 SNHLY and CDR2 FYNNEI.

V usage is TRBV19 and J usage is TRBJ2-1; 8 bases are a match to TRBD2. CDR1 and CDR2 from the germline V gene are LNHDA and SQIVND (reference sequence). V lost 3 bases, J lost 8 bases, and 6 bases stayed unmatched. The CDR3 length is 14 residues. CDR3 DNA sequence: TGTGCCAGTAGTATCGAGCGGGAGAGCGATGAGCAGTTCTTC. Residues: CASSIERESDEQFF.

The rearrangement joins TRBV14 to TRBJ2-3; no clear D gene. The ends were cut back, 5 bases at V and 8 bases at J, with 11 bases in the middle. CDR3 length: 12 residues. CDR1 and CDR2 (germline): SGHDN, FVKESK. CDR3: CASSDSGFTQYF. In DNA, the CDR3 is TGTGCCAGCAGCGACTCCGGATTTACGCAGTATTTT.

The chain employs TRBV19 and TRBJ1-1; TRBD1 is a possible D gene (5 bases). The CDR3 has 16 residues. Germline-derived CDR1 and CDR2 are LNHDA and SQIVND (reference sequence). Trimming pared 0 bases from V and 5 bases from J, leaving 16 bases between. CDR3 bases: TGTGCCAGTAGTATAGATCCGGGCAGGGTCGGTACTGAAGCTTTCTTT. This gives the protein CASSIDPGRVGTEAFF.

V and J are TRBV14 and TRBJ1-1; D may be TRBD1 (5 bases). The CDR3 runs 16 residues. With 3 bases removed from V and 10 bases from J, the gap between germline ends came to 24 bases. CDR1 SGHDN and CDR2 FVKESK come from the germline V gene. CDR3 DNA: TGTGCCAGCAGCCAGACTTGGATGTACCAACCGGGGGGAGCTTTCTTT. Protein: CASSQTWMYQPGGAFF. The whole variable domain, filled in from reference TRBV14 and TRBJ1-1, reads EAGVTQFPSHSVIEKGQTVTLRCDPISGHDNLYWYRRVMGKEIKFLLHFVKESKQDESGMPNNRFLAERTGGTYSTLKVQPAELEDSGVYFCASSQTWMYQPGGAFFGQGTRLTVV.

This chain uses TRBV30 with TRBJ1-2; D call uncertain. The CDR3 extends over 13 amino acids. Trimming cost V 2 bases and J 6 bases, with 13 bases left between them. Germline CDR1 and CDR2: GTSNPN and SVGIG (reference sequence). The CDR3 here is CAWSRAGSDGYTF. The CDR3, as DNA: TGTGCCTGGAGTAGGGCGGGGTCGGATGGCTACACCTTC.

CDR3 in amino acids: CSVVTGGSSNQPQHF. As DNA, the CDR3 is TGCAGCGTTGTGACAGGGGGGAGTAGCAATCAGCCCCAGCATTTT. The chain has TRBV29-1 and TRBJ1-5; 9 positions agree with TRBD1. With V trimmed by 4 bases and J by 0 bases, 4 bases remained unmatched. CDR1 is SQVTM, CDR2 ANQGSEA, per germline. This CDR3 is 15 amino acids long.

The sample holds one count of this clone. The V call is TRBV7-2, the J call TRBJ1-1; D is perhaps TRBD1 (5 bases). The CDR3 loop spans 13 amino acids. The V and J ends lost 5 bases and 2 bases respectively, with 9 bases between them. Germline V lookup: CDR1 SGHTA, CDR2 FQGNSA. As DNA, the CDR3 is TGTGCCAGCAGCGTCGACAGAAACACTGAAGCTTTCTTT. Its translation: CASSVDRNTEAFF.

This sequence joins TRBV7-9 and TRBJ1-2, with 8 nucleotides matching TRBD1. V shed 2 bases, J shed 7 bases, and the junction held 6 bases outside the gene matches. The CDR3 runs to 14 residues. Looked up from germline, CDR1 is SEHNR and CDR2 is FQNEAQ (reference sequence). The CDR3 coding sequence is TGTGCCAGCAGCTTACTTCAGGGGGCGGGTGGCTACACCTTC. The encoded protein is CASSLLQGAGGYTF. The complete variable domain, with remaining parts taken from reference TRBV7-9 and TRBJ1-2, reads DTGVSQNPRHKITKRGQNVTFRCDPISEHNRLYWYRQTLGQGPEFLTYFQNEAQLEKSRLLSDRFSAERPKGSFSTLEIQRTEQGDSAMYLCASSLLQGAGGYTFGSGTRLTVV.

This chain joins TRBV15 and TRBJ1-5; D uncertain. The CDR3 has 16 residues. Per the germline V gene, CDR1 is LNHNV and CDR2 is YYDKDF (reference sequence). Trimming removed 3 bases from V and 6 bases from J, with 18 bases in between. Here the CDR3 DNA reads TGTGCCACCAGCAGGGATACGGGAGCCTGGGGTCAGCCCCAGCATTTT. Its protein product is CATSRDTGAWGQPQHF.

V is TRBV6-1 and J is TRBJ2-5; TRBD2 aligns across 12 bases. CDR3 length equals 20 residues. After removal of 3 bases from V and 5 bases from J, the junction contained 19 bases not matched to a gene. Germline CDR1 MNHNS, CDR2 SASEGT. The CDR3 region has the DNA TGTGCCAGCAGTGAGGTCCGGGTAGGAGGACTAGCGGGATTGGGGGAGACCCAGTACTTC. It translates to CASSEVRVGGLAGLGETQYF.

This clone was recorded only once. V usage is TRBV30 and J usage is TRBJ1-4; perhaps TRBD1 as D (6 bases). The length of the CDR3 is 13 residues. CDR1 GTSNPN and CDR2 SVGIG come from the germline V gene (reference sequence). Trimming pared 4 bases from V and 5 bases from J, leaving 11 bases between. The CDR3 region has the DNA TGTGCCTGGACGGGACATATAAATGAAAAACTGTTTTTT. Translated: CAWTGHINEKLFF. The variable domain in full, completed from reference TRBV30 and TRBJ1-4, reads SQTIHQWPATLVQPVGSPLSLECTVEGTSNPNLYWYRQAAGRGLQLLFYSVGIGQISSEVPQNLSASRPQDRQFILSSKKLLLSDSGFYLCAWTGHINEKLFFGSGTQLSVL.

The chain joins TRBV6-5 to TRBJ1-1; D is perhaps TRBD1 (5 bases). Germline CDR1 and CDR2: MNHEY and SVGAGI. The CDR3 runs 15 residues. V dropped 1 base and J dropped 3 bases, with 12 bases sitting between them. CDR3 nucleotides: TGTGCCAGCAGTTACTTCCGGACCAGGGACACTGAAGCTTTCTTT. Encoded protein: CASSYFRTRDTEAFF.

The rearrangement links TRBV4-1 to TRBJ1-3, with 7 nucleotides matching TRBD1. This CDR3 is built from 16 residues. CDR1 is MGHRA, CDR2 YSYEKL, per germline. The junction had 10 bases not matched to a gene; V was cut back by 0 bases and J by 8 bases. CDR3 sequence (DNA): TGCGCCAGCAGCCAAGACGTTCGGACAGGACGGCACACCATATATTTT. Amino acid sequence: CASSQDVRTGRHTIYF.

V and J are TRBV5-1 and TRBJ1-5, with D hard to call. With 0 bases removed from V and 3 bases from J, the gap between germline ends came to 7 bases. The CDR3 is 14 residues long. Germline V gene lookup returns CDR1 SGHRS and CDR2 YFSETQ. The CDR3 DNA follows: TGCGCCAGCAGCTTGGGAGGATCCAATCAGCCCCAGCATTTT. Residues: CASSLGGSNQPQHF.

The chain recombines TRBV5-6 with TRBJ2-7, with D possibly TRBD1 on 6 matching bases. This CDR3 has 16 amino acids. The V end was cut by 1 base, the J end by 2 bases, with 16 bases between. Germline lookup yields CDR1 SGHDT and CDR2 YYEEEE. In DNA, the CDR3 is TGTGCCAGCAGCTTGTTCGACAGGCCCCTAACCTACGAGCAGTACTTC. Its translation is CASSLFDRPLTYEQYF.

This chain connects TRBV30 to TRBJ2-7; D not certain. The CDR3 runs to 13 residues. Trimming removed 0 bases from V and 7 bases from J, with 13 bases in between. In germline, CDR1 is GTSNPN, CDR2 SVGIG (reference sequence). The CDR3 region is CAWSVSPLAEQYF. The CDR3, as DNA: TGTGCCTGGAGTGTATCCCCCCTTGCGGAGCAGTACTTC.

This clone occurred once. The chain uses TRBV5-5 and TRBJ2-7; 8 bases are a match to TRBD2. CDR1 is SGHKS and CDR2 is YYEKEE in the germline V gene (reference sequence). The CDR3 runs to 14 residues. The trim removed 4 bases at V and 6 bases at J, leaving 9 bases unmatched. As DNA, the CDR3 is TGTGCCAGCAGCCTGGTCGGGCTAGCGGGCGAGCAGTACTTC. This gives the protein CASSLVGLAGEQYF.

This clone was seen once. The DNA for the CDR3 is TGTGCCAGCAGCTTAGCCCAGAGGATTCAGTACTTC. Residues: CASSLAQRIQYF. This rearrangement joins TRBV11-2 to TRBJ2-4; D unclear. This CDR3 has 12 amino acids. Germline V gene sequence: CDR1 SGHAT, CDR2 FQNNGV. V lost 1 base and J 10 bases, leaving 8 bases between the germline ends. Full variable domain (remainder filled in from reference TRBV11-2 and TRBJ2-4): EAGVAQSPRYKIIEKRQSVAFWCNPISGHATLYWYQQILGQGPKLLIQFQNNGVVDDSQLPKDRFSAERLKGVDSTLKIQPAKLEDSAVYLCASSLAQRIQYFGAGTRLSVL.

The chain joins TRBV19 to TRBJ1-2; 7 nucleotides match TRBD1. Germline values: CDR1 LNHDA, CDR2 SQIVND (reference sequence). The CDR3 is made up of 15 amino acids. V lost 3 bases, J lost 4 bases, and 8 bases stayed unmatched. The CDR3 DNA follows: TGTGCCAGTAGTATGGGCCGGGACAGAGTCTATGGCTACACCTTC. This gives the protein CASSMGRDRVYGYTF.

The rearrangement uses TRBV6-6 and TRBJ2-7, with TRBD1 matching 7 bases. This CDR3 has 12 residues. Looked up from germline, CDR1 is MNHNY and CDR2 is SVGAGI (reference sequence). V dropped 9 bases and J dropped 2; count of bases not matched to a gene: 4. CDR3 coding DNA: TGTGCCAGTAACAGGGGACCCTACGAGCAGTACTTC. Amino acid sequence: CASNRGPYEQYF.

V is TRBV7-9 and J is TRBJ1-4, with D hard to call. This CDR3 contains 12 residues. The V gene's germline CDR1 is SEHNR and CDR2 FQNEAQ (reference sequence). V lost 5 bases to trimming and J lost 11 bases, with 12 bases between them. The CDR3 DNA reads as TGTGCCAGCAGCGGAAAGAGGCGGAAACTGTTTTTT. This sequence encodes CASSGKRRKLFF. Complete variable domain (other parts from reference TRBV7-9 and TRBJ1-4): DTGVSQNPRHKITKRGQNVTFRCDPISEHNRLYWYRQTLGQGPEFLTYFQNEAQLEKSRLLSDRFSAERPKGSFSTLEIQRTEQGDSAMYLCASSGKRRKLFFGSGTQLSVL.

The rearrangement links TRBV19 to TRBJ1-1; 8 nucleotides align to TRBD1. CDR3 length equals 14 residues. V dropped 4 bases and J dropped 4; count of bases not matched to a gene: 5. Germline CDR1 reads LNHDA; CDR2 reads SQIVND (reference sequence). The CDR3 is CASSTGQGFTEAFF. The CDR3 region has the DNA TGTGCCAGTAGTACCGGACAGGGTTTCACTGAAGCTTTCTTT.

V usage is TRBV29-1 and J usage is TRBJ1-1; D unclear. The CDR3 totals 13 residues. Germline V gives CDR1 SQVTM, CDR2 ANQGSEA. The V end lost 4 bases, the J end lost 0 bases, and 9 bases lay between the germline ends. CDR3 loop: CSVGTLMNTEAFF. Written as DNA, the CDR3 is TGCAGCGTTGGCACTCTCATGAACACTGAAGCTTTCTTT.

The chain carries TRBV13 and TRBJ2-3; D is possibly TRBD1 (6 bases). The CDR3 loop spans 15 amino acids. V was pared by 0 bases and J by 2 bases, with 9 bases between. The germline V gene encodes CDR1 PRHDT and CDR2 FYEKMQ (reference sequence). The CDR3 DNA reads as TGTGCCAGCAGCTTAGGAGGACAGCTCACAGATACGCAGTATTTT. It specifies CASSLGGQLTDTQYF.

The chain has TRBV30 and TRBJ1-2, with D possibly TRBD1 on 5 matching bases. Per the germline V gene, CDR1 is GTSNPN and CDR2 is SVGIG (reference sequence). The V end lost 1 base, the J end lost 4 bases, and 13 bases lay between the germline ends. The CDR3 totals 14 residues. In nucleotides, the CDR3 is TGTGCCTGGAGTGAGGAGGGGCCGGCCTATGGCTACACCTTC. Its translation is CAWSEEGPAYGYTF. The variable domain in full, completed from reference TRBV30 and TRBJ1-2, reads SQTIHQWPATLVQPVGSPLSLECTVEGTSNPNLYWYRQAAGRGLQLLFYSVGIGQISSEVPQNLSASRPQDRQFILSSKKLLLSDSGFYLCAWSEEGPAYGYTFGSGTRLTVV.

CDR3: CASSSPGTGGSEQYF. The DNA of the CDR3 is TGTGCCAGCAGCTCCCCCGGGACAGGGGGTAGCGAGCAGTACTTC. This rearrangement joins TRBV7-2 to TRBJ2-7; 11 bases map to TRBD1. The CDR3 covers 15 residues. Trimming removed 4 bases from V and 6 bases from J; junction bases left unmatched: 8. Germline V lookup: CDR1 SGHTA, CDR2 FQGNSA. The complete variable domain, with remaining parts taken from reference TRBV7-2 and TRBJ2-7, reads GAGVSQSPSNKVTEKGKDVELRCDPISGHTALYWYRQSLGQGLEFLIYFQGNSAPDKSGLPSDRFSAERTGGSVSTLTIQRTQQEDSAVYLCASSSPGTGGSEQYFGPGTRLTVT.